This passage covers 2 T cell receptor beta chains from one sample sequenced in a study of shared clonotypes between healthy human individuals (dated by TCRdb to the early 2020s). Library creation used the immunoSEQ multiplex PCR assay. In TCRdb, the immuneACCESS table is reduced to in-frame sequences with V and J assigned. These tables do not hold every clone; where another copy was compared, an unresolved V gene accounts for under half, and the others remain unexplained. This sample holds a few million clones; 95% were observed only once. Jointly, the top ten make up around 0.13% of the sample. The sequencing sample was made of naive CD4+ T cells sorted from blood. This specimen's cell subset or site label, interpreted: CD45RA+ positively selected. The source of these receptors is a man between 18 and 29 years old in good health.

The chain uses TRBV19 and TRBJ1-5; D is ambiguous. Trimming removed 3 bases at V and 3 bases at J, with 9 bases between. CDR1 and CDR2 from the germline V gene are LNHDA and SQIVND (reference sequence). There are 14 residues in the CDR3. The CDR3 nucleotides are TGTGCCAGTAGTATTGTTGGGAACAATCAGCCCCAGCATTTT. Its protein is CASSIVGNNQPQHF.

This clone showed up just once. The identical CDR3 is also encoded by other nucleotide sequences in the sample. The rearrangement links TRBV6-5 to TRBJ2-7, with D tentatively TRBD2 (7 bases). V dropped 0 bases and J dropped 1 base, with 13 bases sitting between them. The germline V gene encodes CDR1 MNHEY and CDR2 SVGAGI. The CDR3 covers 16 residues. CDR3 nucleotide sequence: TGTGCCAGCAGTTACTCGCCCAGGGGAGGGTCCTACGAGCAGTACTTC. It yields the protein CASSYSPRGGSYEQYF.